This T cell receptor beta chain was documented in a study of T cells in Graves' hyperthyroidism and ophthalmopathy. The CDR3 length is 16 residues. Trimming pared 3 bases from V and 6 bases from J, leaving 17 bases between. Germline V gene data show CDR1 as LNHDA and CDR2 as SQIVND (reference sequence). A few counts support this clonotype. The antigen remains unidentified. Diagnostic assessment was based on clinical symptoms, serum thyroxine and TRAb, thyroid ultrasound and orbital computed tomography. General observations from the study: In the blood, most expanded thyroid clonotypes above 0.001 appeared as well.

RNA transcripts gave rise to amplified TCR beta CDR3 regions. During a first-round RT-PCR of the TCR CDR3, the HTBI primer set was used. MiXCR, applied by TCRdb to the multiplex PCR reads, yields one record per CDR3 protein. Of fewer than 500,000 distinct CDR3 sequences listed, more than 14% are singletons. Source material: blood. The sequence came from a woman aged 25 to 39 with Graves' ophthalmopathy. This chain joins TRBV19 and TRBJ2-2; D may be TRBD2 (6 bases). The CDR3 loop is CASSMPLAGFAGELFF. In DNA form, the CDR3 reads TGTGCCAGTAGTATGCCCCTCGCGGGATTCGCCGGGGAGCTGTTTTTT.